This entry is about one T cell receptor beta chain. Its target is unknown. An Oncomine TCR Beta short-read assay was used to sequence the DNA from cultured CD4+ T cells. One entry per CDR3 protein results from TCRdb running MiXCR on the PCR reads. The sample gives around 19,000 distinct CDR3 sequences, 45% to 70% of which show up once; around 9% is in the top ten. V was pared by 0 bases and J by 4 bases, with 12 bases between. Looked up from germline, CDR1 is DFQATT and CDR2 is SNEGSKA (reference sequence). The CDR3 extends over 14 amino acids. This entry comes from a study of vaccination and CD4 T cells after COVID-19. The wider study: The study enrolled six male and four female convalescents, two of whom were Hispanic. Overlapping peptides of the spike proteins of SARS-CoV-2, HCoV-NL63, HCoV-OC43 and HCoV-229E were used for cell stimulation. For post-vaccine samples, collection took place a median around 70 days after dose two, ranging from 14 to 241.

Treatment denoted: 10-day PBMC culture with coronavirus spike peptide pools or control peptides (ViraFEST assay). Peptide-pool expansion of antigen-specific T cells preceded TCR sequencing in ViraFEST. This sequence joins TRBV20-1 and TRBJ1-1, with D tentatively TRBD1 (6 bases). The sequencing input was CD4+ T cells from blood, cultured in vitro. This TCR was recovered from a human donor who had recovered from COVID-19. Written as DNA, the CDR3 is TGCAGTGCTAGAGACTTGGGGGCGCGCACTGAAGCTTTCTTT. Its translation is CSARDLGARTEAFF.